Sequencing of this T cell receptor beta chain was carried out in a study of T cell responses to AZD1222 COVID-19 vaccine. TCRdb keeps only in-frame clones here, not all; method: immunoSEQ multiplex PCR. The data show 130,000 or so clones, with 90% to 95% seen just once and 4% held by the top ten. The CDR3 sequence is 14 residues long. V was trimmed by 2 bases and J by 2 bases, leaving 11 bases between them. Per germline, CDR1 SGHRS and CDR2 YFSETQ. The receptor was isolated from an adult who received the AZD1222 COVID-19 vaccine. The chain couples TRBV5-1 to TRBJ2-7, with D uncertain. The source was peripheral blood, collected 28 days after the second AZD1222 dose. The CDR3: CASSFGASTYEQYF. Here the CDR3 DNA reads TGCGCCAGCAGCTTCGGCGCGAGTACCTACGAGCAGTACTTC.